This T cell receptor beta chain was captured by sequencing in a study of siplizumab effects on memory and regulatory T cells. Study-level points and caveats: Naive T cells apparently outstripped memory cells in diversity and seemed major alloresponse contributors.

Sequenced by immunoSEQ multiplex PCR; TCRdb stores in-frame clones only, minus some. The sample includes tens of thousands of clones, approximately 96% of them seen just once. Remarks on this clone: Its specificity is unknown.

The sample taken for sequencing was naive CD4+ T cells sorted from blood. The sequence derives from a human donor in good health.

In nucleotides, the CDR3 is TGTGCCAGAAGCCTCAACCACCAACCGGGACTCCGAGAGACTAGCACAGATACGCAGTATTTT. It yields the protein CARSLNHQPGLRETSTDTQYF. This chain connects TRBV5-3 to TRBJ2-3, with D perhaps TRBD2 (6 bases). TRBV5-3 is an open reading frame whose function is uncertain. The CDR3 totals 21 residues. Trimming left V 4 bases short and J 0 bases short, with 30 bases between.